These 19 T cell receptor beta chains came from one sample sequenced in a study of identifying expanded T cells in peripheral blood. Only in-frame clones appear in the TCRdb table, and some are missing; sequencing was by immunoSEQ multiplex PCR. The table includes 45,000 to 60,000 clones, around 83% detected once. Material: blood. Receptors originate from a person aged 18-70 years in good health.

J is TRBJ2-3 and V is TRBV10-2; 11 bases are shared with TRBD2. This CDR3 has 17 residues. Germline CDR1 and CDR2: WSHSY and SAAADI. Trimming cost V 7 bases and J 7 bases; bases outside gene matches: 16. CDR3 in amino acids: CASTSLAGGLSGNTQYF. CDR3 in DNA: TGCGCCAGCACCTCCCTAGCGGGGGGCTTGAGTGGGAATACGCAGTATTTT.

The V and J genes are TRBV5-4 and TRBJ2-5; D not resolved. The CDR3 consists of 13 residues. Germline assignment: CDR1 SGHNT and CDR2 YYREEE (reference sequence). The V and J ends lost 1 base and 4 bases respectively, with 8 bases between them. For the CDR3, the DNA is TGTGCCAGCAGCTTGCCACCTTCAGAGACCCAGTACTTC. Its translation is CASSLPPSETQYF.

J is TRBJ2-2 and V is TRBV7-2; no clear D. Germline-derived CDR1 and CDR2 are SGHTA and FQGNSA. The CDR3 length is 14 residues. Trimming left V 6 bases short and J 0 bases short, with 8 bases between. CDR3: CASRAATNTGELFF. In DNA, the CDR3 is TGTGCCAGCAGGGCGGCGACGAACACCGGGGAGCTGTTTTTT.

This rearrangement joins TRBV14 to TRBJ1-2; D is unclear. CDR3 length: 13 amino acids. Germline CDR1 is SGHDN and CDR2 is FVKESK. Trimming left V 0 bases short and J 4 bases short, with 6 bases between. CDR3 protein: CASSQDYSYGYTF. The CDR3 nucleotides read TGTGCCAGCAGCCAAGATTACAGCTATGGCTACACCTTC.

The chain links TRBV5-4 to TRBJ2-5; unclear D gene. The germline V gene has CDR1 SGHNT and CDR2 YYREEE (reference sequence). CDR3 length equals 15 residues. Trimming took off 3 bases at V and 2 bases at J, with 14 bases between the two ends. Here the CDR3 DNA reads TGTGCCAGCAGCTCCTCAATAACCACGCAAGAGACCCAGTACTTC. This sequence encodes CASSSSITTQETQYF.

The V and J genes are TRBV5-1 and TRBJ1-2; possibly TRBD1 for D (6 bases). Trimming shortened V by 5 bases and J by 3 bases, and 11 bases separated the two germline ends. Germline-derived CDR1 and CDR2 are SGHRS and YFSETQ. The CDR3 spans 13 residues. This chain's CDR3 is CASREDSYYGYTF. DNA of the CDR3: TGCGCCAGCAGAGAGGACAGCTACTATGGCTACACCTTC.

This chain joins TRBV6-4 and TRBJ2-3, with 9 bases identical to TRBD1. The V segment lost 4 bases and the J segment 0 bases; nucleotides outside the gene matches: 2. Germline V gene sequence: CDR1 MRHNA, CDR2 SNTAGT. The CDR3 spans 15 residues. Here the CDR3 reads CASSAQGASTDTQYF. CDR3 DNA sequence: TGTGCCAGCAGTGCACAGGGGGCTAGCACAGATACGCAGTATTTT.

The rearrangement links TRBV30 to TRBJ1-1; D is unresolved. The germline V gene encodes CDR1 GTSNPN and CDR2 SVGIG (reference sequence). Trimming removed 7 bases at V and 4 bases at J, with 22 bases between. CDR3 length: 15 residues. The chain's CDR3 is CASTTNGLASTEAFF. CDR3 nucleotide sequence: TGTGCCTCTACGACAAACGGACTAGCTAGCACTGAAGCTTTCTTT.

The V and J genes are TRBV11-3 and TRBJ2-5; D is perhaps TRBD1 (6 bases). This CDR3 spans 14 amino acids. Per the germline V gene, CDR1 is SGHNT and CDR2 is YENEEA. Trimming shortened V by 0 bases and J by 3 bases, and 8 bases separated the two germline ends. CDR3: CASSLEAGEETQYF. CDR3 sequence (DNA): TGTGCCAGCAGCTTAGAAGCAGGGGAAGAGACCCAGTACTTC. Drawing the rest from reference TRBV11-3 and TRBJ2-5, the complete variable domain is EAGVVQSPRYKIIEKKQPVAFWCNPISGHNTLYWYLQNLGQGPELLIRYENEEAVDDSQLPKDRFSAERLKGVDSTLKIQPAELGDSAVYLCASSLEAGEETQYFGPGTRLLVL.

The rearrangement uses TRBV19 and TRBJ2-1, with 8 bases matching TRBD2. Germline CDR1 and CDR2: LNHDA and SQIVND (reference sequence). This CDR3 contains 15 residues. V trimming: 9 bases; J trimming: 4 bases; junction bases outside the gene matches: 11. The CDR3 is CASAPSGPLYNEQFF. CDR3 DNA: TGTGCCAGCGCCCCTAGCGGGCCTTTGTACAATGAGCAGTTCTTC.

The chain combines TRBV19 with TRBJ1-2, with 9 bases lining up with TRBD1. Germline V lookup: CDR1 LNHDA, CDR2 SQIVND (reference sequence). CDR3 size: 13 residues. Trimming took 7 bases from V and 8 from J; bases not matched to a gene: 8. The CDR3 DNA reads TGTGCCAGTACCGTAGGGACAGGGAACGGCTACACCTTC. This translates into CASTVGTGNGYTF.

V and J are TRBV10-2 and TRBJ1-1; D is unresolved. CDR3 length: 12 residues. Germline V CDR1 and CDR2: WSHSY, SAAADI. V lost 6 bases, J lost 0 bases, and 5 bases lay in between. CDR3 DNA sequence: TGCGCCAGCAGGAACTTGAACACTGAAGCTTTCTTT. This encodes CASRNLNTEAFF.

This clone has just one count. CDR3 in amino acids: CASSELTGNTEAFF. CDR3 nucleotides: TGTGCCAGCAGTGAGCTAACAGGGAACACTGAAGCTTTCTTT. The V gene is TRBV2, the J gene TRBJ1-1; D is possibly TRBD1 (5 bases). The ends were cut back, 3 bases at V and 1 base at J, with 9 bases in the middle. Germline lookup yields CDR1 SNHLY and CDR2 FYNNEI. CDR3 length equals 14 residues.

The chain couples TRBV7-6 to TRBJ2-2; TRBD1 aligns across 8 bases. This CDR3 has 16 residues. Germline trimming cut 5 bases from V and 4 bases from J; bases unmatched to any gene: 9. Germline V gene data show CDR1 as SGHVS and CDR2 as FNYEAQ. The CDR3 sequence is CASSAQGAGVTGELFF. The DNA for the CDR3 is TGTGCCAGCAGCGCGCAGGGGGCCGGAGTCACCGGGGAGCTGTTTTTT.

This clone came up a few times. The chain has TRBV7-2 and TRBJ2-3; 9 bases line up with TRBD2. Trimming took 5 bases from V and 2 from J; bases not matched to a gene: 14. The germline CDR1 and CDR2 sequences are SGHTA and FQGNSA. CDR3 length equals 18 residues. CDR3 protein: CASSLYGPSGDLTDTQYF. The CDR3 coding sequence is TGTGCCAGCAGCCTTTACGGTCCTAGCGGGGATCTCACAGATACGCAGTATTTT. Full variable domain (outside the CDR3, taken from reference TRBV7-2 and TRBJ2-3): GAGVSQSPSNKVTEKGKDVELRCDPISGHTALYWYRQSLGQGLEFLIYFQGNSAPDKSGLPSDRFSAERTGGSVSTLTIQRTQQEDSAVYLCASSLYGPSGDLTDTQYFGPGTRLTVL.

CDR3 nucleotide sequence: TGTGCCAGCAAGTTCGACAGGTCAACTAATGAAAAACTGTTTTTT. Residues: CASKFDRSTNEKLFF. This chain uses TRBV2 with TRBJ1-4, with D possibly matching TRBD1 (6 bases). CDR3 length equals 15 residues. V was trimmed by 7 bases and J by 0 bases, leaving 12 bases between them. The germline CDR1 and CDR2 sequences are SNHLY and FYNNEI. Full variable domain (rest looked up from reference TRBV2 and TRBJ1-4): EPEVTQTPSHQVTQMGQEVILRCVPISNHLYFYWYRQILGQKVEFLVSFYNNEISEKSEIFDDQFSVERPDGSNFTLKIRSTKLEDSAMYFCASKFDRSTNEKLFFGSGTQLSVL.

This chain connects TRBV4-2 to TRBJ2-1; D is unresolved. Germline V gene lookup returns CDR1 LGHNA and CDR2 YNFKEQ. The V gene lost 1 base and the J gene lost 10 bases, with 8 bases spanning the gap. The CDR3 has 12 amino acids. DNA of the CDR3: TGTGCCAGCAGCCAAGGATGGCGCGAGCAGTTCTTC. Residues: CASSQGWREQFF.

The chain joins TRBV7-9 to TRBJ2-7; D is unclear. The ends were cut back, 4 bases at V and 8 bases at J, with 15 bases in the middle. The CDR3 is made up of 13 amino acids. The germline CDR1 and CDR2 sequences are SEHNR and FQNEAQ (reference sequence). The CDR3 loop reads CASSSSGRPQQYV. The CDR3 DNA reads TGTGCCAGCAGCTCGTCCGGACGCCCTCAGCAGTACGTC.

The rearrangement links TRBV7-9 to TRBJ1-1; no definite D call. The V end was cut by 6 bases, the J end by 4 bases, with 15 bases between. The CDR3 is made up of 14 amino acids. Germline CDR1 SEHNR, CDR2 FQNEAQ (reference sequence). The chain's CDR3 is CASSHPGESTEAFF. The CDR3 DNA follows: TGTGCCAGCAGTCACCCCGGGGAGAGCACTGAAGCTTTCTTT. Full variable domain (remainder filled in from reference TRBV7-9 and TRBJ1-1): DTGVSQNPRHKITKRGQNVTFRCDPISEHNRLYWYRQTLGQGPEFLTYFQNEAQLEKSRLLSDRFSAERPKGSFSTLEIQRTEQGDSAMYLCASSHPGESTEAFFGQGTRLTVV.